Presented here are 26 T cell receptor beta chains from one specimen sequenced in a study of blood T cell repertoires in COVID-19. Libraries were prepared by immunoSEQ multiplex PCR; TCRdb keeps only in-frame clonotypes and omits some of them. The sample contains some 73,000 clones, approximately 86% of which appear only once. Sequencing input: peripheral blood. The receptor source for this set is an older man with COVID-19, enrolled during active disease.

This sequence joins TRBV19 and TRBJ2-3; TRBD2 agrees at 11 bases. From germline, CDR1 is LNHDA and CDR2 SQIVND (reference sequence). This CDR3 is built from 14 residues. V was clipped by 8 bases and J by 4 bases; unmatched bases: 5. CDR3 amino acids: CASLNSGGADTQYF. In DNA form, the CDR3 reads TGTGCCAGTCTGAATAGCGGGGGGGCAGATACGCAGTATTTT.

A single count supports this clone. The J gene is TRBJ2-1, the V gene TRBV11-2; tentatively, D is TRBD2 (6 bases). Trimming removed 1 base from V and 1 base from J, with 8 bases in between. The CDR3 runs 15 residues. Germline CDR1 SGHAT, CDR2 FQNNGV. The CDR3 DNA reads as TGTGCCAGCAGCTTAGTCGGGGGTTCCTACAATGAGCAGTTCTTC. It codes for CASSLVGGSYNEQFF.

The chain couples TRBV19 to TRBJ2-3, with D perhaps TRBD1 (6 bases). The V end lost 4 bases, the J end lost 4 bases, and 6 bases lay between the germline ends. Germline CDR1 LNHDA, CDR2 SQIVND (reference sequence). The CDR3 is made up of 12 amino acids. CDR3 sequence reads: CASSTGADTQYF. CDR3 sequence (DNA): TGTGCCAGTAGTACAGGGGCAGATACGCAGTATTTT.

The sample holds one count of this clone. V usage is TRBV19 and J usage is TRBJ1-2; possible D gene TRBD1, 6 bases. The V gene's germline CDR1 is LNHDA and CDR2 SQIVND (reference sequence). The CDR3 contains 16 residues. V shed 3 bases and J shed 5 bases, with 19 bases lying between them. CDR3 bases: TGTGCCAGTAGTATTTCGCGACTCAGGGGATTTTATGGCTACACCTTC. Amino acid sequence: CASSISRLRGFYGYTF.

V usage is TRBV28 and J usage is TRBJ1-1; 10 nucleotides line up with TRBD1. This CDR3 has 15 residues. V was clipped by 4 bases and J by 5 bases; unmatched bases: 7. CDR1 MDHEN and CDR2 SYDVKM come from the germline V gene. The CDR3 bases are TGTGCCAGCAGTTCCGGTGACAGGGGGCGGACTGAAGCTTTCTTT. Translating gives CASSSGDRGRTEAFF.

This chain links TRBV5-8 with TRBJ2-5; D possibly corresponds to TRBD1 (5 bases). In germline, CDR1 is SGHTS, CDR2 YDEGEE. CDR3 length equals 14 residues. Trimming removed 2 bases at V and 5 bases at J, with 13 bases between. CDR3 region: CASSFRAGQETQYF. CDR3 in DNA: TGTGCCAGCAGCTTCCGCGCAGGGCAGGAGACCCAGTACTTC.

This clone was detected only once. CDR3 residues: CASSLGRQGNEKLFF. CDR3 nucleotides: TGTGCCAGCAGCTTAGGGAGACAGGGGAATGAAAAACTGTTTTTT. This rearrangement joins TRBV7-9 to TRBJ1-4; TRBD1 matches at 8 bases. The J segment lost 5 bases and the V segment lost 1 base, leaving 3 bases of the junction unmatched. Looked up from germline, CDR1 is SEHNR and CDR2 is FQNEAQ (reference sequence). CDR3 length: 15 amino acids.

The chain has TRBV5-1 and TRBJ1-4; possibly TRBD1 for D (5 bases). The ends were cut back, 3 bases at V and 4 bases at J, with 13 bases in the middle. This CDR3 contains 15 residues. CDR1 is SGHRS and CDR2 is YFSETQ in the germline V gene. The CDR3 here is CASSSGHGRNEKLFF. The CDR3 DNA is TGCGCCAGCAGCTCCGGACACGGCCGTAATGAAAAACTGTTTTTT.

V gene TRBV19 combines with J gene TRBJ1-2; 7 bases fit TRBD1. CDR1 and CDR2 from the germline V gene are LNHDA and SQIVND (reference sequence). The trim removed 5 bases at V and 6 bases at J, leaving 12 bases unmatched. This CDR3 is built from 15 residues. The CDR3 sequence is CASSDRELSIHGYTF. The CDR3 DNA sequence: TGTGCCAGTAGTGACAGGGAATTAAGTATACATGGCTACACCTTC.

This CDR3 reads CASSLGQSANEKLFF. CDR3 in DNA: TGTGCCAGTAGTCTGGGACAGTCCGCTAATGAAAAACTGTTTTTT. The chain uses TRBV19 and TRBJ1-4; 7 bases are a match to TRBD1. Looked up from germline, CDR1 is LNHDA and CDR2 is SQIVND (reference sequence). The V gene end was trimmed by 5 bases and the J gene end by 3 bases; junction bases not matched to a gene: 6. CDR3 length: 15 amino acids.

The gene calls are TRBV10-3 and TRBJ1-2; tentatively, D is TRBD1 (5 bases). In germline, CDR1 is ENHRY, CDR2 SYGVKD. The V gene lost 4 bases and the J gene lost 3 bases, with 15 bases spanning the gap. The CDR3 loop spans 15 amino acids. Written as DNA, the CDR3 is TGTGCCATCAGTGCTTTCCAGGGATTTGACTATGGCTACACCTTC. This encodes CAISAFQGFDYGYTF.

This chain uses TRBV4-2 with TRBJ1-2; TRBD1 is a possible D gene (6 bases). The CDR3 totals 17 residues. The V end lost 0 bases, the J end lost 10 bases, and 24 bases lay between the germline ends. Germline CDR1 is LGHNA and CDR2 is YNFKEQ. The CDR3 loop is CASSQDSPRRAGEPYTF. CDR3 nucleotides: TGTGCCAGCAGCCAAGATTCCCCTCGTCGGGCAGGGGAACCCTACACCTTC.

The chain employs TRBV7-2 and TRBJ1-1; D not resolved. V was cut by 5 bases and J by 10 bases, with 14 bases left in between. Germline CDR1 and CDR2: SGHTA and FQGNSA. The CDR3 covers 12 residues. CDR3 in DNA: TGTGCCAGCAGCCCCAGACTAGCTGGAGCTTTCTTT. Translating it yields CASSPRLAGAFF.

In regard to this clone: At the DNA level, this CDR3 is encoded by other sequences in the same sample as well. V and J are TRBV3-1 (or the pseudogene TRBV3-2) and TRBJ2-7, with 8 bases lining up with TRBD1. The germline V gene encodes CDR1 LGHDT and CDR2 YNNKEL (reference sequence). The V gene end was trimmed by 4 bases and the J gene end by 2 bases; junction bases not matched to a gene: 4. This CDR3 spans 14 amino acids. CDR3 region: CASSPGTGPYEQYF. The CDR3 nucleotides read TGTGCCAGCAGCCCGGGGACAGGTCCCTACGAGCAGTACTTC.

The CDR3 DNA follows: TGCAGCGTCCCCCTGGGGGGGGGCTCGCTCACTGAAGCTTTCTTT. Its translation: CSVPLGGGSLTEAFF. The chain carries TRBV29-1 and TRBJ1-1, with D tentatively TRBD1 (6 bases). V was cut by 6 bases and J by 4 bases, with 21 bases left in between. Germline values: CDR1 SQVTM, CDR2 ANQGSEA. The CDR3 runs 15 residues.

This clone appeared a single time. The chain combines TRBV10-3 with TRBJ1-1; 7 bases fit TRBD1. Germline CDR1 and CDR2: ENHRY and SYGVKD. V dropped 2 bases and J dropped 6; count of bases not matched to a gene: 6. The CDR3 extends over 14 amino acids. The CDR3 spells CAISEPYRGSEAFF. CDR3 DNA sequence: TGTGCCATCAGTGAGCCCTACAGGGGCTCTGAAGCTTTCTTT.

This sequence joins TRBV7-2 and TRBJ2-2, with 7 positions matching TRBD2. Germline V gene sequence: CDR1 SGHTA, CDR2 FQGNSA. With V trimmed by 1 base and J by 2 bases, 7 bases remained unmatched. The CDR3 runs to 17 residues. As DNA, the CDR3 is TGTGCCAGCAGCTTAGGATACGGGGGGTTTAACACCGGGGAGCTGTTTTTT. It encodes CASSLGYGGFNTGELFF.

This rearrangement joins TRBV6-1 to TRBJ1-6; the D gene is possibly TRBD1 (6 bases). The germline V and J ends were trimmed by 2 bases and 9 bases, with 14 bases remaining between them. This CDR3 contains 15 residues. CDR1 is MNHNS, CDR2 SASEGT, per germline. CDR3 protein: CASSERTVRSSPLHF. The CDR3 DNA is TGTGCCAGCAGTGAACGGACAGTGAGATCTTCACCCCTCCACTTT.

CDR3 sequence: CASSLNSTTITLAYGYTF. The CDR3 DNA reads TGCGCCAGCAGTCTGAACAGCACAACAATCACCCTTGCCTATGGCTACACCTTC. This chain links TRBV23-1 with TRBJ1-2, with D unclear. TRBV23-1 falls under the ORF class, with uncertain function. The length of the CDR3 is 18 residues. Deletions cut 4 bases from V and 4 bases from J, with 25 bases between.

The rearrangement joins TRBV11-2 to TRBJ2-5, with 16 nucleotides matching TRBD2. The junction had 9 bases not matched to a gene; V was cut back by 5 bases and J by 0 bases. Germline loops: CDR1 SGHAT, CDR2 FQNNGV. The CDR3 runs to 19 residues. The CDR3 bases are TGTGCCAGCAGCCCCGGGACTAGCGGGGGGGCCTCGGACCAAGAGACCCAGTACTTC. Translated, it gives CASSPGTSGGASDQETQYF.

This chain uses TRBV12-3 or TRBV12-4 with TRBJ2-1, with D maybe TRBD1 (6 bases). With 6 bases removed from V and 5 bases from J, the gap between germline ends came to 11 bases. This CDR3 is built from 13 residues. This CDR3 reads CASRPGQNNEQFF. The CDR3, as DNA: TGTGCCAGCAGACCCGGACAGAACAATGAGCAGTTCTTC.

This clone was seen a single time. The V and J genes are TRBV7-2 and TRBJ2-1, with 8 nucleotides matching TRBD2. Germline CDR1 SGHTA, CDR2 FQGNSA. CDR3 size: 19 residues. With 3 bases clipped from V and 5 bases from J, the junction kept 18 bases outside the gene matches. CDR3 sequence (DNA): TGTGCCAGCAGCTTTCGGGGGGTAGCGGGGCGCCGCCGCGACAATGAGCAGTTCTTC. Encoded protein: CASSFRGVAGRRRDNEQFF.

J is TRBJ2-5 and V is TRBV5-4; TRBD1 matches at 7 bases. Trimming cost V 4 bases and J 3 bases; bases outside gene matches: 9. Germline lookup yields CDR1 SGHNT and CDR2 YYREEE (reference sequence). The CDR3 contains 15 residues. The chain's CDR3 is CASSQLGQGEETQYF. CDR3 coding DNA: TGTGCCAGCAGCCAATTGGGGCAGGGGGAAGAGACCCAGTACTTC. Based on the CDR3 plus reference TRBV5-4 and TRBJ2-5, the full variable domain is ETGVTQSPTHLIKTRGQQVTLRCSSQSGHNTVSWYQQALGQGPQFIFQYYREEENGRGNFPPRFSGLQFPNYSSELNVNALELDDSALYLCASSQLGQGEETQYFGPGTRLLVL.

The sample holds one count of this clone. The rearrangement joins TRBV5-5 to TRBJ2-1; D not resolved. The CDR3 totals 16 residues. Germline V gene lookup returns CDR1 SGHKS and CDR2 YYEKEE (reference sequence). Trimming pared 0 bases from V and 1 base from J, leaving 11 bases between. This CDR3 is CASSLDWAISYNEQFF. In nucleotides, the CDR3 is TGTGCCAGCAGCTTGGATTGGGCAATTTCCTACAATGAGCAGTTCTTC.

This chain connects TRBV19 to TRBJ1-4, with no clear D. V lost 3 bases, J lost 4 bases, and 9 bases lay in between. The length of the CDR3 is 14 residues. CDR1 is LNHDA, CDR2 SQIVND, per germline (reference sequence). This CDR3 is CASSIKPFNEKLFF. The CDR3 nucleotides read TGTGCCAGTAGTATCAAGCCTTTTAATGAAAAACTGTTTTTT.

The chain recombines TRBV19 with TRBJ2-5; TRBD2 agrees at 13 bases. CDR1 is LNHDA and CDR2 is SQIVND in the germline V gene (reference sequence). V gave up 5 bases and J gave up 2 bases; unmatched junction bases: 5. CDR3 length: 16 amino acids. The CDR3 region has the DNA TGTGCCAGTAGTCCGGGACTAGCGGGGCTACAAGAGACCCAGTACTTC. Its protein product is CASSPGLAGLQETQYF. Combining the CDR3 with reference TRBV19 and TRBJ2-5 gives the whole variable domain DGGITQSPKYLFRKEGQNVTLSCEQNLNHDAMYWYRQDPGQGLRLIYYSQIVNDFQKGDIAEGYSVSREKKESFPLTVTSAQKNPTAFYLCASSPGLAGLQETQYFGPGTRLLVL.